What follows is one T cell receptor beta chain and its context. Its matching antigen is unknown. These data belong to a study of PD-L1 blockade in urothelial cancer. As for the study in general: The patients first took atezolizumab around 2014, receiving 1,200 mg intravenously every 3 weeks. Study-wide results and limits: Sub-median blood TCR clonality before treatment predicted longer survival.

V lost 5 bases to trimming and J lost 0 bases; unmatched junction nucleotides: 5. CDR1 is MNHEY and CDR2 is SMNVEV in the germline V gene (reference sequence). This CDR3 region has 16 residues. Locally advanced or metastatic urothelial carcinoma was present in patients. This table comes from immunoSEQ multiplex PCR, and its TCRdb copy is limited to in-frame clones, with some not included. The table has roughly 30,000 clones, around 87% seen once. The sample was PBMCs, taken around atezolizumab (anti-PD-L1) treatment. The gene calls are TRBV27 and TRBJ2-1; 9 nucleotides agree with TRBD1. The clonotype comes from a man aged 50-60 years with urothelial cancer. DNA for the CDR3: TGTGCCAGCAGTGGCCGACAGGGGGGCTCCTACAATGAGCAGTTCTTC. Its protein product is CASSGRQGGSYNEQFF.